This T cell receptor beta chain was captured in a study of T cells after yellow fever vaccination. The table lists this clonotype with a few counts. The CDR3 is made up of 15 amino acids. Germline V CDR1 and CDR2: MNHNS, SASEGT. Trimming cost V 6 bases and J 0 bases; bases outside gene matches: 6. Each CDR3 protein gets one entry after TCRdb re-called the 5' RACE reads with MiXCR. The repertoire holds approximately 550,000 distinct CDR3 sequences, with roughly 13% as singletons. V and J are TRBV6-1 and TRBJ2-7, with 9 positions matching TRBD1. This material consisted of PBMCs, taken on the day of the yellow fever booster vaccination. This clonotype was obtained from a man aged 25-45 years who received the YFV17D yellow fever vaccine. The CDR3 reads CASRFGQGFSYEQYF. CDR3 bases: TGTGCCAGCAGATTCGGACAGGGGTTCTCCTACGAGCAGTACTTC.